Detailed here is one T cell receptor (beta chain). Its antigen is unknown. This sample is drawn from a study of T cell repertoires in cytomegalovirus infection. Study information: It can be stated that public TCR beta signatures indicated CMV infection as well as a matching HLA type. Whole-study results and caveats: Cumulative frequency (of public TCR beta family members) identified carriers of CMV plus the relevant HLA. CMV-specific TCR beta clonotypes restricted by HLA-C were the ones dominating the ex vivo response.

TCRdb processed the reads anew with MiXCR; each CDR3 protein has one entry. The table records 71,000 or so distinct CDR3 sequences, around 20% of them present only once. The CDR3 loop spans 17 amino acids. Trimming pared 1 base from V and 3 bases from J, leaving 15 bases between. The input for sequencing was CD8+ T cells from cultured PBMCs, taken from culture after CMV antigen stimulation. The sequence came from a human donor in good health (CMV status not recorded). Some clones in this sample may be carry-over from other donors' samples. This rearrangement joins TRBV12-3 or TRBV12-4 to TRBJ1-4; no reliable D call. The CDR3 reads CASSLEVRTAANEKLFF. The DNA of the CDR3 is TGTGCCAGCAGTTTAGAAGTACGGACTGCCGCTAATGAAAAACTGTTTTTT.